Listed below are T cell receptor beta chains from one sample, sequenced in a study of T cell responses to AZD1222 COVID-19 vaccine. Data came from immunoSEQ multiplex PCR; TCRdb stores just in-frame clones and leaves some out. The repertoire holds around 130,000 clones, with 92% as singletons. This material consisted of peripheral blood, taken on day 0 of AZD1222 vaccination. The receptors derive from an adult in good health. CDR3s include the opening cysteine and the closing phenylalanine or tryptophan. D genes are given only for firm matches. Clone size, where shown, is once, few, many, or a class for clones that have expanded.

TRBV5-1	TRBJ1-1	.	.	CASSSDGGLVTEAFF	TGCGCCAGCAGCTCTGATGGGGGGCTAGTCACTGAAGCTTTCTTT
TRBV10-3	TRBJ1-5	.	.	CAISKTGDQPQHF	TGTGCCATCAGCAAGACAGGTGATCAGCCCCAGCATTTT
TRBV6-5	TRBJ1-4	.	TRBD1	CASSYPRQGQKLFF	TGTGCCAGCAGTTATCCCCGACAGGGTCAAAAACTGTTTTTT
TRBV5-4	TRBJ2-3	.	.	CASSLVSSTDTQYF	TGTGCCAGCAGCTTGGTTTCTAGCACAGATACGCAGTATTTT
TRBV5-1	TRBJ2-2	.	.	CASSLISGTGELFF	TGCGCCAGCAGCTTGATCTCAGGCACCGGGGAGCTGTTTTTT
TRBV6-4	TRBJ1-2	.	.	CASSGIPGEVYGYTF	TGTGCCAGCAGTGGCATACCGGGAGAAGTCTATGGCTACACCTTC
TRBV18	TRBJ1-1	.	TRBD1	CASSHGQGPTTEAFF	TGTGCCAGCTCACATGGACAGGGGCCGACCACTGAAGCTTTCTTT
TRBV4-1	TRBJ1-2	.	TRBD1	CASSHWGTANYGYTF	TGCGCCAGCAGCCATTGGGGGACAGCTAACTATGGCTACACCTTC
TRBV19	TRBJ2-5	.	.	CASTRTGTDKETQYF	TGTGCCAGTACCAGAACCGGGACTGACAAAGAGACCCAGTACTTC
TRBV7-2	TRBJ1-4	.	TRBD1	CASSPQGGANEKLFF	TGTGCCAGCAGCCCACAGGGGGGGGCGAATGAAAAACTGTTTTTT
TRBV4-1	TRBJ1-4	.	TRBD1	CASSLPRGQDEKLFF	TGCGCCAGCAGCCTCCCCCGGGGACAGGATGAAAAACTGTTTTTT
TRBV20-1	TRBJ2-1	.	.	CSASNFLANEQFF	TGCAGTGCTAGTAATTTCCTAGCGAATGAGCAGTTCTTC
TRBV6-5	TRBJ1-2	.	.	CASSYSSSQGHGYTF	TGTGCCAGCAGTTACTCGAGCTCCCAGGGTCATGGCTACACCTTC
TRBV5-5	TRBJ2-3	.	.	CASSYQTDTQYF	TGTGCCAGCAGCTATCAGACAGATACGCAGTATTTT
TRBV5-1	TRBJ2-7	.	TRBD2	CASSLASGGPYEQYF	TGCGCCAGCAGCTTGGCATCGGGGGGGCCCTACGAGCAGTACTTC
TRBV18	TRBJ2-1	.	.	CASSLGESSYNEQFF	TGTGCCAGCTCACTAGGGGAGAGCTCCTACAATGAGCAGTTCTTC
TRBV6-1	TRBJ1-2	.	.	CASREGSGSGYTF	TGTGCCAGCAGAGAAGGGAGTGGTAGTGGCTACACCTTC
TRBV11-3	TRBJ1-1	once	TRBD1	CASSSGTGGNTEAFF	TGTGCCAGCAGCTCCGGGACAGGGGGAAACACTGAAGCTTTCTTT
TRBV10-1	TRBJ1-1	.	.	CASSESRGIRNTEAFF	TGCGCCAGCAGTGAGTCCAGGGGAATTAGGAACACTGAAGCTTTCTTT
TRBV12-3/TRBV12-4	TRBJ1-2	.	.	CASSGGDYGYTF	TGTGCCAGCAGCGGGGGCGACTATGGCTACACCTTC
TRBV2	TRBJ1-1	.	.	CASGTGPLNTEAFF	TGTGCCAGCGGTACGGGACCCCTGAACACTGAAGCTTTCTTT
TRBV25-1	TRBJ1-3	.	.	CASSESGNSGNTIYF	TGTGCCAGCAGTGAATCAGGCAACTCTGGAAACACCATATATTTT
TRBV15	TRBJ1-5	.	.	CATSSLGNQPQHF	TGTGCCACCAGCAGTCTTGGCAATCAGCCCCAGCATTTT
TRBV14	TRBJ2-1	.	.	CASSQRGGSSYNEQFF	TGTGCCAGCAGCCAAAGGGGTGGGAGCTCCTACAATGAGCAGTTCTTC
TRBV5-5	TRBJ1-3	.	.	CASSLDAWGSGNTIYF	TGTGCCAGCAGCTTGGACGCCTGGGGCTCTGGAAACACCATATATTTT
TRBV28	TRBJ2-7	.	.	CASSPQALYYEQYF	TGTGCCAGCAGTCCACAGGCGCTGTACTACGAGCAGTACTTC
TRBV9	TRBJ1-2	.	.	CASTPGNRQRGLGYTF	TGTGCCAGCACCCCAGGGAACCGACAGAGGGGGTTAGGCTACACCTTC
TRBV19	TRBJ1-4	.	TRBD1	CASTPDRAGEKLFF	TGTGCCAGTACCCCAGACAGGGCTGGCGAAAAACTGTTTTTT
TRBV9	TRBJ1-6	.	.	CASSARLGTAFSPLHF	TGTGCCAGCAGCGCCCGACTAGGGACGGCTTTTTCACCCCTCCACTTT
TRBV6-5	TRBJ2-5	once	.	CASTPASTGTQYF	TGTGCCAGCACCCCGGCCTCAACGGGGACCCAGTACTTC
TRBV10-1	TRBJ1-5	few	.	CASSEDSNSNQPQHF	TGCGCCAGCAGTGAGGACAGTAATAGCAATCAGCCCCAGCATTTT
TRBV29-1	TRBJ1-2	.	.	CSVVWADIYGYTF	TGCAGCGTTGTGTGGGCAGATATTTATGGCTACACCTTC
TRBV4-2	TRBJ1-5	.	.	CASSQDLGIQPQHF	TGTGCCAGCAGCCAAGATTTAGGAATCCAGCCCCAGCATTTT
TRBV5-1	TRBJ1-2	.	.	CASSSLIGGDYGYTF	TGCGCCAGCAGCTCTCTAATAGGGGGAGACTATGGCTACACCTTC
TRBV9	TRBJ2-1	.	TRBD2	CASSVLAGGPEDEQFF	TGTGCCAGCAGCGTCCTAGCGGGAGGGCCGGAGGATGAGCAGTTCTTC
TRBV7-9	TRBJ2-3	.	.	CASSPLGSAPVATQYF	TGTGCCAGCAGCCCCTTGGGGTCCGCCCCGGTGGCTACGCAGTATTTT
TRBV18	TRBJ1-2	.	.	CASSPTPLGMDYGYTF	TGTGCCAGCTCACCTACCCCATTAGGGATGGACTATGGCTACACCTTC
TRBV9	TRBJ1-1	.	.	CASSVAGTQNTEAFF	TGTGCCAGCAGCGTAGCTGGCACCCAGAACACTGAAGCTTTCTTT
TRBV19	TRBJ1-5	.	.	CASSPRHSNQPQHF	TGTGCCAGTAGTCCCCGACATAGCAATCAGCCCCAGCATTTT
TRBV6-5	TRBJ2-1	.	TRBD2	CASSSLAGVSRNEQFF	TGTGCCAGCAGTTCCTTAGCGGGAGTGAGTAGAAATGAGCAGTTCTTC
TRBV11-3	TRBJ2-3	once	TRBD1	CASSLRTGGTDTQYF	TGTGCCAGCAGCTTAAGGACAGGGGGCACAGATACGCAGTATTTT
TRBV5-8	TRBJ2-4	.	TRBD1	CASSLGYPGQGDF	TGTGCCAGCAGCTTGGGTTACCCCGGACAGGGGGACTTC
TRBV15	TRBJ1-5	.	.	CATTKTYQPQHF	TGTGCCACCACTAAAACCTATCAGCCCCAGCATTTT
TRBV7-3	TRBJ2-1	.	.	CASSLSPLSPQDEQFF	TGTGCCAGCAGCTTATCGCCTCTTAGCCCCCAAGATGAGCAGTTCTTC
TRBV25-1	TRBJ1-3	.	.	CASSASSGNTIYF	TGTGCCAGCAGTGCCTCGTCCGGAAACACCATATATTTT